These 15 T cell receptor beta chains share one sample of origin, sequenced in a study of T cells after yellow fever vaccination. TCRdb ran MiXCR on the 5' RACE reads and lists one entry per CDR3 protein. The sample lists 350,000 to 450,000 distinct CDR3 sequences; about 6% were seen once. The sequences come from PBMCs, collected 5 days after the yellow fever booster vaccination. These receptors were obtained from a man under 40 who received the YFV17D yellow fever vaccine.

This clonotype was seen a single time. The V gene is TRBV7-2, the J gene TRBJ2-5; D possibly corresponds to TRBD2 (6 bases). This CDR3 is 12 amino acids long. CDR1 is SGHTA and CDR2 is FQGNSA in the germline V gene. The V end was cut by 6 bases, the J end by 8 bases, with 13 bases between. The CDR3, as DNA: TGTGCCAGCAGTAATTGGGGGGATACCCAGTACTTC. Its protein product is CASSNWGDTQYF.

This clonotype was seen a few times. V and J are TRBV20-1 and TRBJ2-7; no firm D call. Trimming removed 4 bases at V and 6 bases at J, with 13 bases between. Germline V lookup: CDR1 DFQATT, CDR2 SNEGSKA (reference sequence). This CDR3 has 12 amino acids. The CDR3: CSATRPSGEQYF. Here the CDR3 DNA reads TGCAGTGCTACCAGACCGTCTGGCGAGCAGTACTTC.

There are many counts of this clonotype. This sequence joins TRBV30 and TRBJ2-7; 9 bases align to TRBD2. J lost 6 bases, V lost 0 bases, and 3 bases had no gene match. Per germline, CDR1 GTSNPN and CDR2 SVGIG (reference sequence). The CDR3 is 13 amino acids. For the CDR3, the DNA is TGTGCCTGGAGTGTTGTTAGCGGGGGCGAGCAGTACTTC. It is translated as CAWSVVSGGEQYF.

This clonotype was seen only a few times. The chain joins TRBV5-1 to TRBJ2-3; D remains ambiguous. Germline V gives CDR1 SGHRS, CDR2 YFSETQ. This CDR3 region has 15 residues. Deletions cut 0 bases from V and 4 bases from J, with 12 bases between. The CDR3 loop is CASSLEGYVADTQYF. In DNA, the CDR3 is TGCGCCAGCAGCTTGGAAGGGTATGTGGCAGATACGCAGTATTTT.

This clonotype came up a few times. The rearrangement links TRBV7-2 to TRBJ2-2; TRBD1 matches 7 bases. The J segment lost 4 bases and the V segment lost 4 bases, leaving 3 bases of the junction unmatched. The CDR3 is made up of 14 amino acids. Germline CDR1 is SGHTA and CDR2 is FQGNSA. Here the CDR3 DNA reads TGTGCCAGCAGCTCGGGACAGTCCACCGGGGAGCTGTTTTTT. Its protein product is CASSSGQSTGELFF.

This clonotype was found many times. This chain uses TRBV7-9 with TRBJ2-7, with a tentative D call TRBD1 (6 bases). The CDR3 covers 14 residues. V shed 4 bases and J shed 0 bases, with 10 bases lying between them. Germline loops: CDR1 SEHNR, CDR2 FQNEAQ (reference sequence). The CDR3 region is CASSSGTTSYEQYF. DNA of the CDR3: TGTGCCAGCAGCTCCGGGACAACCTCCTACGAGCAGTACTTC.

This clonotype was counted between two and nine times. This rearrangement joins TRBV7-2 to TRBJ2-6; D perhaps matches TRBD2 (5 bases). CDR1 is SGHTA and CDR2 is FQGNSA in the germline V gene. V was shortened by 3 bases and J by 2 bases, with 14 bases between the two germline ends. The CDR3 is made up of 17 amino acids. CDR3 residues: CASSFEGGPPGANVLTF. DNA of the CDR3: TGTGCCAGCAGCTTTGAGGGTGGACCACCTGGGGCCAACGTCCTGACTTTC.

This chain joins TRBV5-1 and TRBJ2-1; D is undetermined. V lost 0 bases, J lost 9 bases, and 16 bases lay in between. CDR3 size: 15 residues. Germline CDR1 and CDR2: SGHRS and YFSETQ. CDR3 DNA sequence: TGCGCCAGCAGCTTGGAAACAGCATCCGCCGCTGAGCAGTTCTTC. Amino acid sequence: CASSLETASAAEQFF. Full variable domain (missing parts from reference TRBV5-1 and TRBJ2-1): KAGVTQTPRYLIKTRGQQVTLSCSPISGHRSVSWYQQTPGQGLQFLFEYFSETQRNKGNFPGRFSGRQFSNSRSEMNVSTLELGDSALYLCASSLETASAAEQFFGPGTRLTVL.

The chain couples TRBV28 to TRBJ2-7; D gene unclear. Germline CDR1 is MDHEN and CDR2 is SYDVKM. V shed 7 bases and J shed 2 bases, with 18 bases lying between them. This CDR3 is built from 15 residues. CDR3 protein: CASTKRGPPAYEQYF. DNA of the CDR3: TGTGCCAGCACCAAACGAGGCCCTCCTGCCTACGAGCAGTACTTC. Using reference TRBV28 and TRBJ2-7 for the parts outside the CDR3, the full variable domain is DVKVTQSSRYLVKRTGEKVFLECVQDMDHENMFWYRQDPGLGLRLIYFSYDVKMKEKGDIPEGYSVSREKKERFSLILESASTNQTSMYLCASTKRGPPAYEQYFGPGTRLTVT.

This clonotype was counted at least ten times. CDR3 residues: CSANTGGSSPLHF. The DNA of the CDR3 is TGCAGTGCTAATACAGGGGGTAGTTCACCCCTCCACTTT. The V gene is TRBV20-1, the J gene TRBJ1-6, with 8 bases that match TRBD1. CDR1 and CDR2 from the germline V gene are DFQATT and SNEGSKA (reference sequence). With 4 bases clipped from V and 9 bases from J, the junction kept 5 bases outside the gene matches. This CDR3 is built from 13 residues.

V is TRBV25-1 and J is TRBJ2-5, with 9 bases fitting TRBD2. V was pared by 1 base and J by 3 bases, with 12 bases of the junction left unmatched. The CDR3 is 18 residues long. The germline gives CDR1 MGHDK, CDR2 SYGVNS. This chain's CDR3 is CASSEWTLAGLDEETQYF. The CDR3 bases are TGTGCCAGCAGTGAATGGACTCTAGCGGGATTAGACGAAGAGACCCAGTACTTC.

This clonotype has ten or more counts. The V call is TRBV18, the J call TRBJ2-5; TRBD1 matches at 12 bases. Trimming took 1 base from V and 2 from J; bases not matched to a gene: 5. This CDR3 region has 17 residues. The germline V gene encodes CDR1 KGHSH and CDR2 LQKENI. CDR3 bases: TGTGCCAGCTCACCACTTGGGACAGGGGGCTCTCAAGAGACCCAGTACTTC. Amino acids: CASSPLGTGGSQETQYF.

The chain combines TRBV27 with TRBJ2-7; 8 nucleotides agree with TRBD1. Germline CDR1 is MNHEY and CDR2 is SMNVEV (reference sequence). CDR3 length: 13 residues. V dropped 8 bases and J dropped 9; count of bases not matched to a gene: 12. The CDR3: CASGLQGENRQYF. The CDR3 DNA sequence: TGTGCCAGCGGCCTACAGGGGGAGAATCGGCAGTACTTC.

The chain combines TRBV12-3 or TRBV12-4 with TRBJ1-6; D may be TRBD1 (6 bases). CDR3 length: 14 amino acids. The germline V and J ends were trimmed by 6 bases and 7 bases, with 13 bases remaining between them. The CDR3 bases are TGTGCCAGCAGGTTACAGGGAAGGAATTCACCCCTCCACTTT. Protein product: CASRLQGRNSPLHF.

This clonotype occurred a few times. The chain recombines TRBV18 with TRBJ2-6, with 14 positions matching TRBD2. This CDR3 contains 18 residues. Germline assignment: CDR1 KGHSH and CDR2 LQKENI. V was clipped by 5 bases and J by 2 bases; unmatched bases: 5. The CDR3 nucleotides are TGTGCCAGCTCATCGCCGGGACTAGCGGGAGCTGGGGCCAACGTCCTGACTTTC. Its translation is CASSSPGLAGAGANVLTF.